This is a list of T cell receptor beta chains from one sample in a study of blood T cell repertoires in COVID-19. Sequenced by immunoSEQ multiplex PCR; TCRdb stores in-frame clones only, minus some. The sample includes around 260,000 clones, around nine tenths seen only once; the top ten take roughly 10%. Sequencing was carried out using peripheral blood. These receptors originate from a woman aged 70-85 years with COVID-19, enrolled during active disease. Each CDR3 is given with its conserved first and last residue. The order of the fields is CDR3 DNA, CDR3 protein, J gene, D gene, V gene, clone size. D genes are given only for firm matches. Only part of the rows carry a size: once, few, many, or a class if the clone is expanded.

cdr3_nt: TGTGCCAGCAGTTGGAACGCAGGGGGGCAGCCCCAGCATTTT
cdr3_aa: CASSWNAGGQPQHF
j_call: TRBJ1-5
d_call: TRBD1
v_call: TRBV27
clone_size: .

cdr3_nt: TGTGCCAGCAGCCCCGGGAGGGGGCAGGATGGCTACACCTTC
cdr3_aa: CASSPGRGQDGYTF
j_call: TRBJ1-2
d_call: TRBD1
v_call: TRBV7-9
clone_size: .

cdr3_nt: TGTGCCAGCAGCCCCCCCTTAGGACAGTACTATGGCTACACCTTC
cdr3_aa: CASSPPLGQYYGYTF
j_call: TRBJ1-2
d_call: .
v_call: TRBV11-3
clone_size: .

cdr3_nt: TGTGCCAGCAGCTTAGGTCCCGGGAGCATCTACGAGCAGTACTTC
cdr3_aa: CASSLGPGSIYEQYF
j_call: TRBJ2-7
d_call: .
v_call: TRBV7-9
clone_size: .

cdr3_nt: TGTGCCAGCAGTTACGAGGTCGCCGGGGGCATTCAGTACTTC
cdr3_aa: CASSYEVAGGIQYF
j_call: TRBJ2-4
d_call: .
v_call: TRBV6-2/TRBV6-3
clone_size: .

cdr3_nt: TGTGCCAGCACCTATCGGACAGGGGAGATCATTCAGTACTTC
cdr3_aa: CASTYRTGEIIQYF
j_call: TRBJ2-4
d_call: TRBD1
v_call: TRBV28
clone_size: .

cdr3_nt: TGCAGTGCTGGGGCGCGTGAGCAGTACTTC
cdr3_aa: CSAGAREQYF
j_call: TRBJ2-7
d_call: .
v_call: TRBV20-1
clone_size: .

cdr3_nt: TGTGCCAGCTCACCAGGGACAGGCAGGAACACTGAAGCTTTCTTT
cdr3_aa: CASSPGTGRNTEAFF
j_call: TRBJ1-1
d_call: TRBD1
v_call: TRBV18
clone_size: .

cdr3_nt: TGCGCCAGCAGCCAAGCGTACGGCTCCTACGAGCAGTACTTC
cdr3_aa: CASSQAYGSYEQYF
j_call: TRBJ2-7
d_call: .
v_call: TRBV4-3
clone_size: once

cdr3_nt: TGTGCCAGCACATTAGCTGGCACAGATACGCAGTATTTT
cdr3_aa: CASTLAGTDTQYF
j_call: TRBJ2-3
d_call: .
v_call: TRBV4-2
clone_size: .

cdr3_nt: TGTGCCAGCAGTTACTCAGGAGGGCGCTCCTACAATGAGCAGTTCTTC
cdr3_aa: CASSYSGGRSYNEQFF
j_call: TRBJ2-1
d_call: .
v_call: TRBV6-6
clone_size: .

cdr3_nt: TGTGCCAGCAGCTTGGCCGTGTCTGGAGGCACCGGGGAGCTGTTTTTT
cdr3_aa: CASSLAVSGGTGELFF
j_call: TRBJ2-2
d_call: .
v_call: TRBV5-5
clone_size: .

cdr3_nt: TGTGCCAGCTCACAACCGGGAGAACGGAAGGCAGATACGCAGTATTTT
cdr3_aa: CASSQPGERKADTQYF
j_call: TRBJ2-3
d_call: .
v_call: TRBV18
clone_size: .